This is a list of T cell receptor beta chains from one sample in a study of blood T cell repertoires in COVID-19. The assay was immunoSEQ multiplex PCR, and TCRdb's table has in-frame clones only and misses some. The profile shows 150,000 or so clones, 93% of them singletons. Sequencing input: peripheral blood. The source is a woman aged 55-69 years with COVID-19, enrolled during active disease. The CDR3 runs from the conserved cysteine through the conserved F or W. D genes are given only for firm matches. Clone size is stated in some rows and not others, as once, few, many or a class when expanded.

v_gene,d_gene,abundance,j_gene,CDR3nt,CDR3aa
TRBV7-2,-,-,TRBJ1-2,TGTGCCAGCAGCTTCGGGTTCGCCGGCGCTAACTATGGCTACACCTTC,CASSFGFAGANYGYTF
TRBV6-6,TRBD2,once,TRBJ2-1,TGTGCCAGCAGCATCTCAACACTTCTGTCCAGCGGGGGGTACTACAATGAGCAGTTCTTC,CASSISTLLSSGGYYNEQFF
TRBV9,TRBD1,-,TRBJ2-5,TGTGCCAGCAGTGAAGGGGGCCCGGAGACCCAGTACTTC,CASSEGGPETQYF
TRBV12-3/TRBV12-4,-,-,TRBJ2-7,TGTGCCAGCACCAGGGGGGCCCCCTACGAGCAGTACTTC,CASTRGAPYEQYF
TRBV5-8,-,-,TRBJ1-6,TGTGCCAGCGAATATCAGGGGCTTCGGGTTGGTTCACCCCTCCACTTT,CASEYQGLRVGSPLHF
TRBV29-1,TRBD1,-,TRBJ1-4,TGCAGCGTCGACAGGGAGAATGGGAAACTGTTTTTT,CSVDRENGKLFF
TRBV5-1,-,-,TRBJ1-2,TGCGCCAGCGCTCCCTCGTCCCCCCCAGGGGCAGGTGGCTACACCTTC,CASAPSSPPGAGGYTF
TRBV7-2,-,-,TRBJ2-5,TGTGCCAGCAGCTTAGTTTACAGGGAAGAGACCCAGTACTTC,CASSLVYREETQYF
TRBV6-5,-,-,TRBJ1-1,TGTGCCAGCAGTTCCTGGGGCAGGGGCAACACTGAAGCTTTCTTT,CASSSWGRGNTEAFF
TRBV2,TRBD1,-,TRBJ1-4,TGTGCCAGCAGAAGGGGGCACAGGGGAAATGAAAAACTGTTTTTT,CASRRGHRGNEKLFF
TRBV3-1/TRBV3-2,-,-,TRBJ2-2,TGTGCCAGCAGCCATTTTTGGCAGGGTCAAGGCACCGGGGAGCTGTTTTTT,CASSHFWQGQGTGELFF
TRBV19,-,-,TRBJ1-1,TGTGCCAGTAGTATACCCGGGATCGGTGAAGCTTTCTTT,CASSIPGIGEAFF
TRBV6-6,-,-,TRBJ1-1,TGTGCCAGCAGCCGGGGGATGCAAACTGAAGCTTTCTTT,CASSRGMQTEAFF
TRBV7-9,-,-,TRBJ1-1,TGTGCCATAAGTAAGGCGCGAGGCATGAACACTGAAGCTTTCTTT,CAISKARGMNTEAFF
TRBV10-3,TRBD2,-,TRBJ2-3,TGTGCCATCAGTGGGGAGCGGGGGGGCCTTGGAGATACGCAGTATTTT,CAISGERGGLGDTQYF
TRBV4-3,-,-,TRBJ2-3,TGCGCCAGCAGCCAACAATGGCCCACAGATACGCAGTATTTT,CASSQQWPTDTQYF
TRBV19,TRBD1,-,TRBJ1-2,TGTGCCAGTAAGGACAGGGGATTATCGGGAGGCTACACCTTC,CASKDRGLSGGYTF
TRBV28,TRBD2,-,TRBJ2-5,TGTGCCAGCAGTCAGGGACTATTCGATCAAGAGACCCAGTACTTC,CASSQGLFDQETQYF
TRBV10-3,TRBD1,few,TRBJ1-5,TGTGCCATCAGTGAGTCGATGGGACAGGGCCACTATAGCAATCAGCCCCAGCATTTT,CAISESMGQGHYSNQPQHF
TRBV2,-,-,TRBJ1-2,TGTGCCAGCAGTGGACAGATCAACTATGGCTACACCTTC,CASSGQINYGYTF
TRBV9,TRBD1,-,TRBJ2-1,TGTGCCAGCAGCGTAGGTGCGGGACAGGGTCACAATGAGCAGTTCTTC,CASSVGAGQGHNEQFF
TRBV29-1,TRBD1,-,TRBJ1-1,TGCAGCGGGGGGGACAGGGAAACTTTCTTT,CSGGDRETFF
TRBV7-2,-,few,TRBJ1-4,TGTGCCAGCAGCTTACAGGGCCCAACTAATGAAAAACTGTTTTTT,CASSLQGPTNEKLFF
TRBV5-1,-,-,TRBJ1-5,TGCGCCAGCAGCTTGGCCGGCAGCGACAGAGGTCAGCCCCAGCATTTT,CASSLAGSDRGQPQHF
TRBV25-1,TRBD2,few,TRBJ2-2,TGTGCCAGCAGTGAATATACAACTAGCGGGTACAACACCGGGGAGCTGTTTTTT,CASSEYTTSGYNTGELFF
TRBV19,TRBD1,-,TRBJ2-1,TGTGCCAGTAGCCCGGGACAGGGATTTGAGCAGTTCTTC,CASSPGQGFEQFF
TRBV5-1,TRBD2,-,TRBJ2-1,TGCGCCAGCAGCCCGACGACTAGCGGGGTGGTGCATGAGCAGTTCTTC,CASSPTTSGVVHEQFF
TRBV6-1,-,-,TRBJ2-2,TGTGCCAGCAGAACCGAGGGAGACACCGGGGAGCTGTTTTTT,CASRTEGDTGELFF
TRBV5-1,TRBD1,-,TRBJ1-4,TGCGCCAGCAGCGTAAACAGGGGCCATGCAACTAATGAAAAACTGTTTTTT,CASSVNRGHATNEKLFF
TRBV6-5,TRBD1,-,TRBJ2-7,TGTGCCAGCAGACACCGGACAGGCCGGACCTACGAGCAGTACTTC,CASRHRTGRTYEQYF
TRBV7-2,-,-,TRBJ2-5,TGTGCCAGCAGCTTCGCGATCCAAGAGACCCAGTACTTC,CASSFAIQETQYF
TRBV30,TRBD1,-,TRBJ1-6,TGTGCCTGGAGGCCGACAGGGGTGCATAATTCACCCCTCCACTTT,CAWRPTGVHNSPLHF
TRBV27,TRBD2,once,TRBJ2-3,TGTGCCAGCTGGACTAGCGGGGGTTTCACAGATACGCAGTATTTT,CASWTSGGFTDTQYF
TRBV6-2/TRBV6-3,-,-,TRBJ1-6,TGTGCCAGCAGTTACTCGACAGGCAGATCTCTCCACTTT,CASSYSTGRSLHF
TRBV11-2,-,-,TRBJ1-2,TGTGCCAGCAGCTTAGACCGACAGTACTATGGCTACACCTTC,CASSLDRQYYGYTF
TRBV6-5,TRBD1,once,TRBJ2-5,TGTGCCAGCCGAACAGGGGGCCAAGAGACCCAGTACTTC,CASRTGGQETQYF
TRBV13,TRBD1,-,TRBJ2-5,TGTGCCAGCAGCTTAGCAGGGGGACCCTTCGAGACCCAGTACTTC,CASSLAGGPFETQYF